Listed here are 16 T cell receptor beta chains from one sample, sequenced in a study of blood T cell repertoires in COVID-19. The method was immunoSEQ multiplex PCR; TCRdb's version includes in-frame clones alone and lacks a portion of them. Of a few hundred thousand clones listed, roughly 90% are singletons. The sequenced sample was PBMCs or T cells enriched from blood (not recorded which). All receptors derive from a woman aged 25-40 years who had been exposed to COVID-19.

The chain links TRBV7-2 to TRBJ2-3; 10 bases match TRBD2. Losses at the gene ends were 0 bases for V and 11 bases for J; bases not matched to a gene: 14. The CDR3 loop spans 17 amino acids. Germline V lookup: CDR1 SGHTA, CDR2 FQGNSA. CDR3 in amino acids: CASSLAVQREGRIEQYF. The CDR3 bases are TGTGCCAGCAGCTTAGCAGTTCAGCGGGAGGGCCGTATCGAGCAGTATTTT.

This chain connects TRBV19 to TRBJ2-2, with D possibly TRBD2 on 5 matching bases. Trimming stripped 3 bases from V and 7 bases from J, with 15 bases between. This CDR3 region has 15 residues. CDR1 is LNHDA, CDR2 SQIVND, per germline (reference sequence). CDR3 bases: TGTGCCAGTAGTATCCTCGGGGAGCGTGTCGGGGAGCTGTTTTTT. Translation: CASSILGERVGELFF.

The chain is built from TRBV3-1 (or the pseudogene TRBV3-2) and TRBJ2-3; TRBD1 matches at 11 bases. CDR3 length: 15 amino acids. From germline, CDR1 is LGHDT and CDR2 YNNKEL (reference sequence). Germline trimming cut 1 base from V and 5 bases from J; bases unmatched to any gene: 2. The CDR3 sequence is CASSQGTGGEDTQYF. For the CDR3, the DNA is TGTGCCAGCAGCCAAGGGACAGGGGGCGAAGATACGCAGTATTTT.

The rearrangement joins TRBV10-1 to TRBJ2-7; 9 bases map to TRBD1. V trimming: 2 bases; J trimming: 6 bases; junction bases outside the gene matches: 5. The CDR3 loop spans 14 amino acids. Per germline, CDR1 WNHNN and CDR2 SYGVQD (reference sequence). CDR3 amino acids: CASSEGQGPTEQYF. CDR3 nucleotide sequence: TGCGCCAGCAGTGAGGGACAGGGGCCGACCGAGCAGTACTTC.

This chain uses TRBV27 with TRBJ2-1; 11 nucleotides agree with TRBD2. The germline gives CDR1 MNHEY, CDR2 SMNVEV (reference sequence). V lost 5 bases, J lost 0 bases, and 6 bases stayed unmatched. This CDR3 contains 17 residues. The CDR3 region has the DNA TGTGCCAGCAGTACGGGACTAGCGGCGCCCTCCTACAATGAGCAGTTCTTC. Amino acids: CASSTGLAAPSYNEQFF.

The CDR3 sequence is CASSIVRSNTEAFF. The CDR3 nucleotides are TGTGCCAGTAGTATAGTCCGTTCGAACACTGAAGCTTTCTTT. The chain carries TRBV19 and TRBJ1-1; unclear D gene. Germline CDR1 is LNHDA and CDR2 is SQIVND (reference sequence). This CDR3 is built from 14 residues. With 1 base removed from V and 1 base from J, the gap between germline ends came to 7 bases. Combining the CDR3 with reference TRBV19 and TRBJ1-1 gives the whole variable domain DGGITQSPKYLFRKEGQNVTLSCEQNLNHDAMYWYRQDPGQGLRLIYYSQIVNDFQKGDIAEGYSVSREKKESFPLTVTSAQKNPTAFYLCASSIVRSNTEAFFGQGTRLTVV.

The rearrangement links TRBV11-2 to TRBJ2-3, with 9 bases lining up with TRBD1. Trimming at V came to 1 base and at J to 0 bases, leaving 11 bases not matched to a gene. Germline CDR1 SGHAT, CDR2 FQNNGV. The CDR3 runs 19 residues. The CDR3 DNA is TGTGCCAGCAGCTTAGTACTAGGGACAGGGATATCTAGCACAGATACGCAGTATTTT. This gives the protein CASSLVLGTGISSTDTQYF.

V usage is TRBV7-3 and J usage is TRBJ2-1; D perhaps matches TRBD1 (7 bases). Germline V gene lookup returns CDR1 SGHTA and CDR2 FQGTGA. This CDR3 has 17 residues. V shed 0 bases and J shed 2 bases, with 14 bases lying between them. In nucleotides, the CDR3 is TGTGCCAGCAGCTTAACCACGGCAGGGGGGCCCTACAATGAGCAGTTCTTC. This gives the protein CASSLTTAGGPYNEQFF.

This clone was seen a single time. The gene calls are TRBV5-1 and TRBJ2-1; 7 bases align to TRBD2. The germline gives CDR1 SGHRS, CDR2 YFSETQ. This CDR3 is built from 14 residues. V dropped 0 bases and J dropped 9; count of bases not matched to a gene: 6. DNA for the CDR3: TGCGCCAGCAGCTTGGCGGGACTACTGGGTGAGCAGTTCTTC. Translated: CASSLAGLLGEQFF.

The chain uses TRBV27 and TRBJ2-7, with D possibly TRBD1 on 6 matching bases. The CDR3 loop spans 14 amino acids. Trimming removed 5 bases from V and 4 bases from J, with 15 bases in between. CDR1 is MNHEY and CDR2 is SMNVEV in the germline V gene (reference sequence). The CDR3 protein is CASSPGTRGYEQYF. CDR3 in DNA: TGTGCCAGCAGTCCTGGGACGAGGGGGTACGAGCAGTACTTC.

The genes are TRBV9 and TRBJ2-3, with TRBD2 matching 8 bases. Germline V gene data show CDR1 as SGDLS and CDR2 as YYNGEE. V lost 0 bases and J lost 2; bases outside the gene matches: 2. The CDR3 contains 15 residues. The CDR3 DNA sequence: TGTGCCAGCAGCGTAGCCGGGAGGGTCACAGATACGCAGTATTTT. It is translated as CASSVAGRVTDTQYF. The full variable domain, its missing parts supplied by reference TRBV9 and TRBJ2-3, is DSGVTQTPKHLITATGQRVTLRCSPRSGDLSVYWYQQSLDQGLQFLIQYYNGEERAKGNILERFSAQQFPDLHSELNLSSLELGDSALYFCASSVAGRVTDTQYFGPGTRLTVL.

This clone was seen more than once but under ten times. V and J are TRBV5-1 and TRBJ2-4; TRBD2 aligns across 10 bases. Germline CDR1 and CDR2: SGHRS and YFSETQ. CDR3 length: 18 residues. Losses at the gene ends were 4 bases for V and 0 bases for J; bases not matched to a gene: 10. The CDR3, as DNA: TGCGCCAGCAGCACCGGACTAGCGGAGTCCCTAGCCAAAAACATTCAGTACTTC. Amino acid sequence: CASSTGLAESLAKNIQYF.

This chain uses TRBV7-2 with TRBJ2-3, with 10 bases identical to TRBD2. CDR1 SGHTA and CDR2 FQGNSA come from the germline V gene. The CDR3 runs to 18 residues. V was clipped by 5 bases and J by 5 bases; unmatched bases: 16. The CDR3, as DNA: TGTGCCAGCAGCGTTACCGAAGGTAGCGGGAGGTTTCGAGATACGCAGTATTTT. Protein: CASSVTEGSGRFRDTQYF.

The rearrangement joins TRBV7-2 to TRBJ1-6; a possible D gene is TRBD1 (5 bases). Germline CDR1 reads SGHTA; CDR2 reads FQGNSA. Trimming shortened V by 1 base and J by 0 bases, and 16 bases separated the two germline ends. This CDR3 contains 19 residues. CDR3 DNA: TGTGCCAGCAGCTTAGAGGGGCCTGCTAGAAGCTCCTATAATTCACCCCTCCACTTT. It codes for CASSLEGPARSSYNSPLHF.

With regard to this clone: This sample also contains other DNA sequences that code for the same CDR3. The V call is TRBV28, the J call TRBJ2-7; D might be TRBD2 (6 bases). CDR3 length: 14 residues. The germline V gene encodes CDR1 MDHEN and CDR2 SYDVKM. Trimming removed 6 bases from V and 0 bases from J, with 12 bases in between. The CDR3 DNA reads TGTGCCAGCAGCCCCCCCGGGAGCTCCTACGAGCAGTACTTC. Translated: CASSPPGSSYEQYF.

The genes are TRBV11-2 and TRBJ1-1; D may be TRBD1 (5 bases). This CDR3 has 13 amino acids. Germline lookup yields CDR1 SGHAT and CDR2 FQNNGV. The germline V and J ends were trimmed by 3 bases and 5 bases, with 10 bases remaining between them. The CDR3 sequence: CASSLGGKTEAFF. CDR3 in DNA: TGTGCCAGCAGCTTGGGGGGGAAGACTGAAGCTTTCTTT.